This entry concerns a single TCR beta chain. The data belong to a study of blood T cell repertoires in COVID-19. Across the study: From T cells, B-cell-depleted T cells, or PBMCs came the material, which was cDNA or gDNA.

The V gene lost 5 bases and the J gene lost 0 bases, with 19 bases spanning the gap. CDR1 and CDR2 (germline): KGHSH, LQKENI. CDR3 size: 18 residues. Here immunoSEQ multiplex PCR was the method, and the copy in TCRdb shows in-frame clones only, minus some. Of 45,000 or so clones in the sample, 80% were seen once. This receptor was obtained from an older man with acute or convalescent COVID-19. Sequencing was carried out using peripheral blood. The chain has TRBV18 and TRBJ1-4; tentatively, D is TRBD1 (5 bases). Here the CDR3 DNA reads TGTGCCAGCTCAAAGGAACTTATGGGACTGGCAACTAATGAAAAACTGTTTTTT. Protein product: CASSKELMGLATNEKLFF.